The 5 T cell receptor beta chains below all came from one sample that was sequenced in a study of blood T cells in healthy people across ages. For the second PCR, which ran for about 6 to 11 cycles, a sample-barcoded 5' primer and a J-beta primer mix were used. MiXCR, applied by TCRdb to the 5' RACE reads, yields one record per CDR3 protein. The profile shows approximately 850,000 distinct CDR3 sequences, roughly 50% of them singletons. Source material: blood. The receptors derive from a man aged 25 to 40 in good health.

The genes are TRBV5-1 and TRBJ2-5; 11 bases are shared with TRBD2. The CDR3 covers 14 residues. The ends lost 7 bases at V and 5 bases at J; junction bases unmatched: 7. CDR1 SGHRS and CDR2 YFSETQ come from the germline V gene. The CDR3 sequence is CASYLAGGSETQYF. CDR3 DNA: TGCGCCAGCTATCTAGCGGGAGGAAGTGAGACCCAGTACTTC.

The chain has TRBV7-9 and TRBJ2-3; no firm D call. Germline V gene lookup returns CDR1 SEHNR and CDR2 FQNEAQ (reference sequence). CDR3 length: 15 residues. With 6 bases removed from V and 2 bases from J, the gap between germline ends came to 15 bases. As DNA, the CDR3 is TGTGCCAGCAGACGGACCCCCTCGGTCACAGATACGCAGTATTTT. Protein: CASRRTPSVTDTQYF. The full variable domain, with the rest looked up from reference TRBV7-9 and TRBJ2-3, is DTGVSQNPRHKITKRGQNVTFRCDPISEHNRLYWYRQTLGQGPEFLTYFQNEAQLEKSRLLSDRFSAERPKGSFSTLEIQRTEQGDSAMYLCASRRTPSVTDTQYFGPGTRLTVL.

This clonotype was observed a few times. The rearrangement links TRBV6-5 to TRBJ1-5; no definite D call. The V gene's germline CDR1 is MNHEY and CDR2 SVGAGI. Trimming removed 0 bases from V and 14 bases from J, with 29 bases in between. The CDR3 runs to 18 residues. The CDR3 sequence is CASSYSIVGVPVRAQKHF. CDR3 DNA sequence: TGTGCCAGCAGTTACTCGATTGTCGGGGTGCCCGTGAGGGCGCAAAAGCATTTT.

The gene calls are TRBV12-3 or TRBV12-4 and TRBJ1-2, with TRBD1 matching over 8 bases. Losses at the gene ends were 7 bases for V and 7 bases for J; bases not matched to a gene: 17. This CDR3 contains 16 residues. The CDR3 coding sequence is TGTGCCAGCACCCCGGGACAGGTACGCACCGGGAGTGGCTACACCTTC. Translated: CASTPGQVRTGSGYTF.

This sequence joins TRBV4-3 and TRBJ2-6; a weak D match, TRBD2 (5 bases). CDR1 and CDR2 from the germline V gene are LGHNA and YSLEER. The length of the CDR3 is 16 residues. V was clipped by 1 base and J by 4 bases, with 11 bases between them. CDR3 residues: CASSQVRGLGANVLTF. The DNA for the CDR3 is TGCGCCAGCAGCCAAGTTCGGGGTCTAGGGGCCAACGTCCTGACTTTC.